This T cell receptor beta chain emerged from a study of T cell responses to AZD1222 COVID-19 vaccine. CDR3 size: 15 residues. V was shortened by 0 bases and J by 6 bases, with 14 bases between the two germline ends. Germline V gives CDR1 SGHRS, CDR2 YFSETQ. Produced via immunoSEQ multiplex PCR; TCRdb's table is partial and in-frame only. Among fewer than 200,000 clones, 85% to 90% were seen once, and the ten largest hold about 0.53%. The sample in question was peripheral blood, obtained on day 0 of AZD1222 vaccination. This rearrangement joins TRBV5-1 to TRBJ2-3, with TRBD1 as a possible D gene (5 bases). The receptor comes from an adult in good health. The CDR3 protein is CASSLGTGPGDTQYF. The CDR3 region has the DNA TGCGCCAGCAGCTTGGGAACAGGCCCGGGTGATACGCAGTATTTT. Full variable domain (remainder filled in from reference TRBV5-1 and TRBJ2-3): KAGVTQTPRYLIKTRGQQVTLSCSPISGHRSVSWYQQTPGQGLQFLFEYFSETQRNKGNFPGRFSGRQFSNSRSEMNVSTLELGDSALYLCASSLGTGPGDTQYFGPGTRLTVL.